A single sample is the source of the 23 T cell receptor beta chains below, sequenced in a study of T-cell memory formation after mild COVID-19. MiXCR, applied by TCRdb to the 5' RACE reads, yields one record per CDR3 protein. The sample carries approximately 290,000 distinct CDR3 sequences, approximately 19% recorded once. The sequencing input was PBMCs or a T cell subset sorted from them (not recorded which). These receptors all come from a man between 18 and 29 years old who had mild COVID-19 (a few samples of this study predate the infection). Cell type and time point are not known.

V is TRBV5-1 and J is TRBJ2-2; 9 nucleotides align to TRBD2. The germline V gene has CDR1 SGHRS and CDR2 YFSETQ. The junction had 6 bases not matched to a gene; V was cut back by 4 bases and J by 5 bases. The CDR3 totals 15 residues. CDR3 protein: CASSPGTSRTGELFF. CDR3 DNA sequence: TGCGCCAGCAGCCCCGGGACTAGCAGGACCGGGGAGCTGTTTTTT.

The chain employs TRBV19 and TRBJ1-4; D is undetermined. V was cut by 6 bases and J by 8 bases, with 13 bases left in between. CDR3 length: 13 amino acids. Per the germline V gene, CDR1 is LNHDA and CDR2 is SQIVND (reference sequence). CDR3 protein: CASRGWIREKLFF. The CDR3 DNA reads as TGTGCCAGTAGAGGGTGGATCCGAGAAAAACTGTTTTTT.

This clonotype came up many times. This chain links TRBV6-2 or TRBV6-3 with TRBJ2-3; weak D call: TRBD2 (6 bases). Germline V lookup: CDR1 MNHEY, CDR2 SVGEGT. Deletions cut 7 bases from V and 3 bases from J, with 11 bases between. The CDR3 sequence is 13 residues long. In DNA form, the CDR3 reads TGTGCCAGCAAGGCGAGCGGGACAGATACGCAGTATTTT. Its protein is CASKASGTDTQYF.

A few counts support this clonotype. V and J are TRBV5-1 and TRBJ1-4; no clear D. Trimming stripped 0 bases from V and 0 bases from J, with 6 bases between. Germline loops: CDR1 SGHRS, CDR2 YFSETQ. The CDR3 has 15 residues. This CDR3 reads CASSLVTPTNEKLFF. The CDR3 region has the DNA TGCGCCAGCAGCTTGGTAACACCAACTAATGAAAAACTGTTTTTT.

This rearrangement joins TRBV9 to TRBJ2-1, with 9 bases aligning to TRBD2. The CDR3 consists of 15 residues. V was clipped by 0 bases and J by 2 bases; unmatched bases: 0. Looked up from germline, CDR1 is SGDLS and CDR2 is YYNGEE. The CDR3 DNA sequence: TGTGCCAGCAGCGTAGTAGCGGGGGCCTACAATGAGCAGTTCTTC. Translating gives CASSVVAGAYNEQFF.

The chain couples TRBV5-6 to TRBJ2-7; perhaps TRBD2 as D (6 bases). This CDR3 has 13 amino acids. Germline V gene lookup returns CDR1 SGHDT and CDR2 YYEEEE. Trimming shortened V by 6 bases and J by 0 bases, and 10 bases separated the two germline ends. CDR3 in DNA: TGTGCCAGCACCCGCGGGGACTCCTACGAGCAGTACTTC. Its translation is CASTRGDSYEQYF.

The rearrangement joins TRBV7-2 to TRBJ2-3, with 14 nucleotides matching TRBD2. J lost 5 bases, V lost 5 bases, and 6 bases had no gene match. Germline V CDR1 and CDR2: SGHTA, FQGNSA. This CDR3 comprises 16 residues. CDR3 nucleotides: TGTGCCAGCAGCAAGGGACTAGCGGGGGCTGGAGATACGCAGTATTTT. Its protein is CASSKGLAGAGDTQYF.

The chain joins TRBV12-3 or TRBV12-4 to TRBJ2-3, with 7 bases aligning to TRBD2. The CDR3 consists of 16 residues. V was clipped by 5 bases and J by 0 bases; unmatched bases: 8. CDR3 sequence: CASSPKAGQSTDTQYF. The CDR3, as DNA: TGTGCCAGCAGTCCGAAAGCGGGGCAAAGCACAGATACGCAGTATTTT.

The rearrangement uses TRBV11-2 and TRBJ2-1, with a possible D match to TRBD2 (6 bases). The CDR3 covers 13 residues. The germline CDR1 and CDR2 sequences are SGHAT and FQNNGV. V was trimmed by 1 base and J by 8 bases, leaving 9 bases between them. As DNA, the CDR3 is TGTGCCAGCAGCTTAGTAGCGGTGGATGAGCAGTTCTTC. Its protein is CASSLVAVDEQFF.

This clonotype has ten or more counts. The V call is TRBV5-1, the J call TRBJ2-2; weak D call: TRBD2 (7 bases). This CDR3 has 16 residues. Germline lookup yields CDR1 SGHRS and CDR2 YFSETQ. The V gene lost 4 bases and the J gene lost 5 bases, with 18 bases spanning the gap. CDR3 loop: CASSPRGGGVTGELFF. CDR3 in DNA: TGCGCCAGCAGCCCCCGGGGAGGGGGTGTAACCGGGGAGCTGTTTTTT.

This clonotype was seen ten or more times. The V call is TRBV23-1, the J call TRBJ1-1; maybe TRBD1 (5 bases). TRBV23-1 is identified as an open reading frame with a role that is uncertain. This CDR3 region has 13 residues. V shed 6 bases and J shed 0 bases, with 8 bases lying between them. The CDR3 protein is CASSREMNTEAFF. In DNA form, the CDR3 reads TGCGCCAGCAGCAGGGAGATGAACACTGAAGCTTTCTTT.

The DNA for the CDR3 is TGTGCCAGCAGCCGTCGCGGACAGAGCTACACCTTC. It specifies CASSRRGQSYTF. This chain uses TRBV7-9 with TRBJ1-2; D may be TRBD1 (6 bases). Germline V CDR1 and CDR2: SEHNR, FQNEAQ (reference sequence). V was shortened by 5 bases and J by 9 bases, with 13 bases between the two germline ends. The CDR3 spans 12 residues.

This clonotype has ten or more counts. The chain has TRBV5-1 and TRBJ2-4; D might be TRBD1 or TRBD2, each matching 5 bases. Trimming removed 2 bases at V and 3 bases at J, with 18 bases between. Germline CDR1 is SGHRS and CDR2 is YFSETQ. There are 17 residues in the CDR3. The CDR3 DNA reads TGCGCCAGCAGCTTCGGGGACCTAGGTGGAGGCAAAAACATTCAGTACTTC. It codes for CASSFGDLGGGKNIQYF. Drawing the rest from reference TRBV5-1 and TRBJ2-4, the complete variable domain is KAGVTQTPRYLIKTRGQQVTLSCSPISGHRSVSWYQQTPGQGLQFLFEYFSETQRNKGNFPGRFSGRQFSNSRSEMNVSTLELGDSALYLCASSFGDLGGGKNIQYFGAGTRLSVL.

This CDR3 is CASSLSRLAKNIQYF. In DNA form, the CDR3 reads TGTGCCAGCAGCCTGTCACGTCTAGCCAAAAACATTCAGTACTTC. The chain couples TRBV11-2 to TRBJ2-4; D remains ambiguous. The CDR3 sequence is 15 residues long. Germline CDR1 reads SGHAT; CDR2 reads FQNNGV. The ends were cut back, 5 bases at V and 0 bases at J, with 11 bases in the middle.

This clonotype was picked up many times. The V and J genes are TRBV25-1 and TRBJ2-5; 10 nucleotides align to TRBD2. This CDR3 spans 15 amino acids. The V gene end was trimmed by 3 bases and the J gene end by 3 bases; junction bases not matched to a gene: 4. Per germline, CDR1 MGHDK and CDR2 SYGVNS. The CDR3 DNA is TGTGCCAGCAGTGACTCCAGCGGGGGGGAAGAGACCCAGTACTTC. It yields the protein CASSDSSGGEETQYF. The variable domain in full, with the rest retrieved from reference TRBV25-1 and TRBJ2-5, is EADIYQTPRYLVIGTGKKITLECSQTMGHDKMYWYQQDPGMELHLIHYSYGVNSTEKGDLSSESTVSRIRTEHFPLTLESARPSHTSQYLCASSDSSGGEETQYFGPGTRLLVL.

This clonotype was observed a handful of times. CDR3 amino acids: CASRTTSGVLKNGELFF. The DNA for the CDR3 is TGTGCCAGCAGAACGACTAGCGGGGTACTGAAAAACGGGGAGCTGTTTTTT. This chain links TRBV12-3 or TRBV12-4 with TRBJ2-2, with 11 positions matching TRBD2. The CDR3 is made up of 17 amino acids. J gave up 7 bases and V 6 bases, and 13 bases lay outside the gene matches.

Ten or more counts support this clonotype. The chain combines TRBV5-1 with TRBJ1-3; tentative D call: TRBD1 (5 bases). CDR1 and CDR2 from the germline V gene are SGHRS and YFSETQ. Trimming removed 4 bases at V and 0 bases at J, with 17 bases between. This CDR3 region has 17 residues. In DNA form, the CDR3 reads TGCGCCAGCAGCCCAGGCTACAGGCCTGCCTCTGGAAACACCATATATTTT. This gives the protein CASSPGYRPASGNTIYF.

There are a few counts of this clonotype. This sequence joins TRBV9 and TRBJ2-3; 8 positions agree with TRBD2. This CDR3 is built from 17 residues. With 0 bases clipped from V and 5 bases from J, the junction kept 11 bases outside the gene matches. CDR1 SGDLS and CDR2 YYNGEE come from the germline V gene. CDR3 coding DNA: TGTGCCAGCAGCGTAGGTCGAGCGGGGGTCACCGTAGATACGCAGTATTTT. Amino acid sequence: CASSVGRAGVTVDTQYF. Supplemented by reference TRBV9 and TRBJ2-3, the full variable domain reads DSGVTQTPKHLITATGQRVTLRCSPRSGDLSVYWYQQSLDQGLQFLIQYYNGEERAKGNILERFSAQQFPDLHSELNLSSLELGDSALYFCASSVGRAGVTVDTQYFGPGTRLTVL.

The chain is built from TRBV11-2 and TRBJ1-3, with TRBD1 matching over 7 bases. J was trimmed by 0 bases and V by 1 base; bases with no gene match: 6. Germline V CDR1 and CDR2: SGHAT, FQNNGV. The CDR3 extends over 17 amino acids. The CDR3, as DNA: TGTGCCAGCAGCTTAGGAAAGGGGGCCAGCTCTGGAAACACCATATATTTT. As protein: CASSLGKGASSGNTIYF.

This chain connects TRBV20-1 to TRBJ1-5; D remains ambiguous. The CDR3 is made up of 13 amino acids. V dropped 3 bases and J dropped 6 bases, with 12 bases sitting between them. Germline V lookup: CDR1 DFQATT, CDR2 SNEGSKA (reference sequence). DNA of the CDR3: TGCAGTGCTAGTTATAGACTGGCTCAGCCCCAGCATTTT. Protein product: CSASYRLAQPQHF.

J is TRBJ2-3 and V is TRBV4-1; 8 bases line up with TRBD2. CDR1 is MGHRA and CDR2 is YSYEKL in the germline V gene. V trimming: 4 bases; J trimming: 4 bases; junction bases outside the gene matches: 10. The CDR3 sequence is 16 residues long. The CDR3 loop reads CASSRFSGGGADTQYF. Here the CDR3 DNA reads TGCGCCAGCAGCCGTTTTTCGGGGGGGGGCGCAGATACGCAGTATTTT.

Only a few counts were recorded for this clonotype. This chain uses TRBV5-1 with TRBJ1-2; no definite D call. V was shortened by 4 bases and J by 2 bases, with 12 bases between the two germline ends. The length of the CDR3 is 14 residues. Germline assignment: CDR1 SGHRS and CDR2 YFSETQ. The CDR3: CASSPAGLNYGYTF. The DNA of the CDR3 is TGCGCCAGCAGCCCGGCGGGCCTCAACTATGGCTACACCTTC.

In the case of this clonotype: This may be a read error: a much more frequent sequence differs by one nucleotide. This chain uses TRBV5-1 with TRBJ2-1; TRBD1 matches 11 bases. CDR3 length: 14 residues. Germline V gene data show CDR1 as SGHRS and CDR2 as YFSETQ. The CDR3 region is CVSRRGQGADEQFF. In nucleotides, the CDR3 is TGCGTCAGCAGAAGAGGACAGGGGGCGGATGAGCAGTTCTTC. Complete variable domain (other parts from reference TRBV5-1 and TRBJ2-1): KAGVTQTPRYLIKTRGQQVTLSCSPISGHRSVSWYQQTPGQGLQFLFEYFSETQRNKGNFPGRFSGRQFSNSRSEMNVSTLELGDSALYLCVSRRGQGADEQFFGPGTRLTVL.